The entry below gives a single T cell receptor beta chain sequence along with its context. Its antigen remains unknown. This entry is derived from a study of cytomegalovirus exposure and HLA in healthy donors. Study results and caveats: In a later analysis, TCR beta V- and J-gene trimming was associated with a missense DCLRE1C variant.

Primers included in the PCR were 60 Vbeta and 13 Jbeta primers. Assay used: immunoSEQ multiplex PCR; TCRdb lists only in-frame clones, some missing. The sample has some 76,000 clones, and its top ten clones hold approximately 5%. This receptor was obtained from a man aged 35-49 years in good health and CMV-seronegative. The sample consisted of PBMCs.

CDR3 coding DNA: TGTGCCACCTCACCTAGCGGCACAGATACGCAGTATTTT. This sequence encodes CATSPSGTDTQYF. The gene calls are TRBV6-5 and TRBJ2-3; TRBD2 is a possible D gene (6 bases). V was cut by 10 bases and J by 1 base, with 12 bases left in between. This CDR3 is 13 amino acids long. Germline V gives CDR1 MNHEY, CDR2 SVGAGI.